This passage covers 10 T cell receptor beta chains from one sample sequenced in a study of blood T cell repertoires in COVID-19. The data were produced by immunoSEQ multiplex PCR, yet TCRdb's version contains in-frame clones alone and is incomplete. The sample has about 120,000 clones; 75% to 85% are singletons. The sequencing sample was made of peripheral blood. The receptors were gathered from a human donor in a cohort sampled during active COVID-19.

This chain connects TRBV5-4 to TRBJ2-1; D unclear. Germline V lookup: CDR1 SGHNT, CDR2 YYREEE (reference sequence). The ends were cut back, 3 bases at V and 8 bases at J, with 12 bases in the middle. This CDR3 region has 13 residues. The CDR3 spells CASSSYLFDEQFF. Here the CDR3 DNA reads TGTGCCAGCAGCTCCTACCTCTTTGATGAGCAGTTCTTC.

The rearrangement links TRBV7-9 to TRBJ2-5; TRBD2 agrees at 13 bases. Trimming cost V 5 bases and J 2 bases; bases outside gene matches: 8. CDR1 and CDR2 from the germline V gene are SEHNR and FQNEAQ (reference sequence). The CDR3 runs to 17 residues. CDR3 coding DNA: TGTGCCAGCAGCCCCCGACTAGCGGGGGGCCCGCAAGAGACCCAGTACTTC. This gives the protein CASSPRLAGGPQETQYF.

The chain combines TRBV5-5 with TRBJ2-5; D may be TRBD1 (5 bases). The germline gives CDR1 SGHKS, CDR2 YYEKEE (reference sequence). V was trimmed by 4 bases and J by 5 bases, leaving 15 bases between them. The CDR3 length is 14 residues. In DNA, the CDR3 is TGTGCCAGCAGCACGCTACAGGCGCTGGAGACCCAGTACTTC. Amino acids: CASSTLQALETQYF.

The chain couples TRBV6-5 to TRBJ2-3; 12 positions agree with TRBD2. The germline gives CDR1 MNHEY, CDR2 SVGAGI. CDR3 length equals 15 residues. V gave up 5 bases and J gave up 1 base; unmatched junction bases: 1. CDR3 nucleotides: TGTGCCAGCAGTCGGACTAGCGGGGGCACAGATACGCAGTATTTT. This gives the protein CASSRTSGGTDTQYF.

The genes are TRBV29-1 and TRBJ1-4; no reliable D call. V shed 8 bases and J shed 1 base, with 17 bases lying between them. The germline CDR1 and CDR2 sequences are SQVTM and ANQGSEA. The CDR3 covers 15 residues. Here the CDR3 reads CSFQQAEGTNEKLFF. CDR3 in DNA: TGCAGCTTCCAGCAGGCGGAGGGAACTAATGAAAAACTGTTTTTT.

This sequence joins TRBV20-1 and TRBJ2-5; 9 nucleotides line up with TRBD1. Germline V gene sequence: CDR1 DFQATT, CDR2 SNEGSKA (reference sequence). The CDR3 length is 15 residues. Trimming at V came to 3 bases and at J to 5 bases, leaving 10 bases not matched to a gene. The DNA for the CDR3 is TGCAGTGCTAGTCCCGGGACAGGGCTTTTGGAGACCCAGTACTTC. This sequence encodes CSASPGTGLLETQYF.

V gene TRBV12-3 or TRBV12-4 combines with J gene TRBJ2-3; TRBD1 matches 8 bases. The J segment lost 3 bases and the V segment lost 6 bases, leaving 2 bases of the junction unmatched. The CDR3 has 13 residues. The CDR3 protein is CASRRTGTDTQYF. CDR3 DNA sequence: TGTGCCAGCAGGAGGACAGGGACAGATACGCAGTATTTT.

V gene TRBV19 combines with J gene TRBJ1-6; 9 bases are shared with TRBD1. CDR1 is LNHDA, CDR2 SQIVND, per germline (reference sequence). The CDR3 loop spans 13 amino acids. V lost 10 bases, J lost 6 bases, and 4 bases stayed unmatched. In DNA, the CDR3 is TGTGCCACACACAGGGGGCGTAATTCACCCCTCCACTTT. It specifies CATHRGRNSPLHF.

This CDR3 is CASSFETSRGWGTDTQYF. The CDR3 DNA is TGTGCCAGCAGCTTTGAGACTAGCAGGGGCTGGGGCACAGATACGCAGTATTTT. V is TRBV7-8 and J is TRBJ2-3; D may be TRBD2 (7 bases). V was pared by 3 bases and J by 1 base, with 20 bases between. This CDR3 has 18 residues. Germline V gene sequence: CDR1 SGHVS, CDR2 FQNEAQ. The full variable domain, in which reference TRBV7-8 and TRBJ2-3 provide the parts outside the CDR3, is GAGVSQSPRYKVAKRGQDVALRCDPISGHVSLFWYQQALGQGPEFLTYFQNEAQLDKSGLPSDRFFAERPEGSVSTLKIQRTQQEDSAVYLCASSFETSRGWGTDTQYFGPGTRLTVL.

The chain employs TRBV10-3 and TRBJ1-3, with D possibly being TRBD1 (6 bases). The ends were cut back, 3 bases at V and 2 bases at J, with 11 bases in the middle. The CDR3 sequence is 15 residues long. Germline-derived CDR1 and CDR2 are ENHRY and SYGVKD. The CDR3 is CAISDFGTPGNTIYF. The DNA for the CDR3 is TGTGCCATCAGTGACTTTGGGACACCTGGAAACACCATATATTTT.